The T cell receptor beta chain described here comes from a study of shared clonotypes between healthy human individuals (dated by TCRdb to about 2020). In the study overall: A few men and two women, aged 18 to 49 years, made up the cohort. For each donor, CD4 naive and CD4 memory were each run on three plates, CD8 naive on two plates, and CD8 memory on one plate. To estimate repertoire size and how much clonotype sharing occurs between individuals, the study deeply sequenced the blood TCR repertoires of about 5 healthy adults. Different laboratories and diverse techniques were used to prepare libraries and sequence TCR repertoires, to increase sequencing depth and limit assay-specific biases. Leukapheresis yielded between about 0.94 and 10 billion PBMCs per donor.

V is cut by 7 bases and J by 0 bases, and the space between the germline ends is 9 bases. Including the terminal cysteine and phenylalanine, the CDR3 comprises 14 residues. Only the CDR3 part of the read is kept: 42 bases, read in frame from the first base. CDR1 and CDR2, looked up from the germline V gene (reference sequence), are LNHDA and SQIVND. Paper-wide results and their limitations: The small number of donors limited the genetic and exposure-history diversity represented. Pairwise subsampling led to the expectation that sequencing depth would affect the degree of clonotype sharing among donors. Larger estimated clonotype richness was generally found for naive subsets than for memory subsets. Sampling was limited to blood, and TCR repertoires in tissue likely differ from TCR repertoires in blood. Approximately 5% of naive CD4, 3.5% of naive CD8, 2.3% of memory CD4, and around 0.4% of memory CD8 clonotypes were shared across several donors. Incomplete sequencing was indicated by rarefaction of sorted-subset datasets, despite the large sequencing depth. Compared with non-shared clonotypes, the clonotypes found in all four sorted-subset donors had higher generation probabilities.

Using the deep immunoSEQ assay, TCR CDR3 regions were amplified from genomic DNA by multiplex PCR. Extracted genomic DNA from each cell subset was spread evenly across all wells of several immunoSEQ 96-well plates, with each plate serving as a replicate. For sorted subsets, each replicate PCR was loaded with 150 to 250 ng genomic DNA, equivalent to 32,000 or so T cell genomes. The purified libraries were quantified using a Qubit 3.0 fluorometer, sized with a Bioanalyzer 2100, and then quantified again using the KAPA Library Quantification kit. Each immunoSEQ 96-well plate was sequenced on its own single-read 150-cycle Illumina NextSeq 550 flow cell. Per the authors' processing: Because only junctional sequences without quality scores were contained in the immunoSEQ output, filtering matching that applied to full-length reads could not be performed. To assign V/J genes and CDR3, sequences were annotated using PyIR, a Python wrapper for IgBLAST v1.9, with IMGT germline references. Any read was removed if the V/J assignment was weak (E-value above 1e-6), the CDR3 was missing, or the read contained stop codons, out-of-frame junctions, or ambiguous translated residues. V3J clonotypes were defined by identical inferred V gene, J gene, and CDR3 amino acid sequence. Percentage overlap between repertoires was calculated by dividing the number of shared unique clonotypes by the size of the smaller repertoire. Richness of each repertoire was evaluated using RTK rarefaction, the Chao1 estimator, and Recon v2.1 estimates of unobserved clonotypes. OLGA was used to compute generation probabilities for all TCRbeta clonotypes that the gDNA method yielded from a handful of donors. Not all clones reach the TCRdb copy of this immuneACCESS table, which keeps in-frame sequences only. Checked studies attribute under half of the gap to unresolved V genes and leave the rest unexplained. D and trimming were read from the DNA, whereas the V and J calls and clone size are those reported in that table. In all, the sample holds about 2.3 million clones, and over 90% of those were seen once. 0.39% of the sample is taken by the ten largest.

About this clone: The antigen it recognizes is unknown. No much larger clone exists at a distance of one base, and base qualities are not known.

Donors were healthy HIV-negative adults with no recently reported acute infections or vaccinations. All donors were Caucasian adults living in Nashville, Tennessee, USA. CD4+ T cells were enriched by magnetic negative selection, after which naive cells were positively selected on CD45RA and the negative fraction was taken as the memory subset. Blood was obtained by leukapheresis, after which PBMCs were separated by Ficoll-Histopaque density gradient centrifugation and cryopreserved in liquid nitrogen vapor phase. Purity and quantity of every magnetically sorted T cell population were checked by analytical flow cytometry. Genomic DNA was isolated from every sorted fraction and measured by UV absorbance on a Nanodrop 2000c.

Source material: naive CD4+ T cells from PBMCs. The cell subset or site label on this specimen signifies: CD45RA+ positively selected. The chain was built from TRBV19 and TRBJ1-4, with the D gene too uncertain to name. The TCR originated in a man aged 18 to 29 in good health. Some clones in this sample may be carry-over from other donors' samples. The CDR3 loop reads CASTHSTTNEKLFF. The DNA sequence is as follows: TGTGCCAGTACCCACAGCACAACTAATGAAAAACTGTTTTTT.